This T cell receptor beta chain was observed in a study of CD8+ T cells in alopecia areata. This sample's treatment: oral pan-JAK inhibitor, 5-10 mg twice daily. Peripheral blood samples and lesional scalp punch biopsies were obtained from alopecia areata patients. Both CD4+ and CD8+ T cells were separated by sorting PBMCs. With 6 bases clipped from V and 1 base from J, the junction kept 3 bases outside the gene matches. The germline V gene encodes CDR1 SNHLY and CDR2 FYNNEI. There are 14 residues in the CDR3. Investigators isolated RNA and reverse transcribed it into cDNA to act as the sequencing template. Profiling relied on immunoSEQ multiplex PCR, and the TCRdb table lists in-frame clones only, not all of them. The repertoire holds 150,000 to 200,000 clones, 50% to 70% seen once, with 1.3% in the top ten. The study's findings and limits: For patients receiving tofacitinib, scalp clonality and expanded CD8+ clones among the top 100 significantly decreased. Researchers report lesional scalp, most notably alopecia totalis/universalis, outstripped normal scalp in clonality.

This clone was seen a few times. The antigen remains undetermined. The input for sequencing was CD4+ T cells sorted from blood, taken around week 47, from a patient treated with tofacitinib. The rearrangement links TRBV2 to TRBJ2-3, with 8 bases that match TRBD2. This receptor was obtained from a human donor with alopecia areata. Here the CDR3 reads CASRPLAGTDTQYF. The DNA of the CDR3 is TGTGCCAGCAGGCCACTAGCGGGCACAGATACGCAGTATTTT.